The T cell receptor (beta chain) under discussion was sequenced for a study of blood T cell repertoires in COVID-19. The protocol was immunoSEQ multiplex PCR, while the TCRdb copy is restricted to in-frame clones and leaves out a portion. The sample comprises roughly 180,000 clones, about four fifths of which are singletons, and about 10% rests with the top ten. Germline CDR1 LNHDA, CDR2 SQIVND (reference sequence). V shed 1 base and J shed 9 bases, with 21 bases lying between them. The CDR3 is 16 amino acids. The chain employs TRBV19 and TRBJ1-1; no reliable D call. Sequencing was carried out using peripheral blood. The receptor was derived from a woman older than 75 with active or convalescent COVID-19. CDR3 sequence (DNA): TGTGCCAGTAGTATAGGAACAGCCACCCCCCCAACGAAAGCTTTCTTT. Translated, it gives CASSIGTATPPTKAFF.